This T cell receptor (beta chain) was observed in a study of early T cells in non-severe SARS-CoV-2 infection. Study as a whole: Sequencing targeted bulk RNA from unsorted whole blood, leaving chains unpaired.

TCRdb re-called the 5' RACE reads with MiXCR, one entry per CDR3 protein. Of fewer than 35,000 distinct CDR3 sequences in the sample, around 4% were seen once. This clonotype has ten or more counts. Per the germline V gene, CDR1 is SGHNT and CDR2 is YENEEA. Trimming left V 5 bases short and J 7 bases short, with 24 bases between. The CDR3 has 17 residues. V gene TRBV11-3 combines with J gene TRBJ2-1, with D perhaps matching TRBD1 (9 bases). Sequencing was done on a sample of whole blood. This clonotype was sampled from an adult who was a healthcare worker with PCR-confirmed SARS-CoV-2 infection or an uninfected control (not recorded which). The CDR3 is CASSPPGGGQGINEQFF. CDR3 DNA: TGTGCCAGCAGCCCCCCGGGGGGGGGACAGGGTATAAATGAGCAGTTCTTC.